Below, 2 T cell receptor beta chains from the same sample are listed, as sequenced in a study of T cell responses to AZD1222 COVID-19 vaccine. Sequenced by immunoSEQ multiplex PCR; TCRdb stores in-frame clones only, minus some. The data show around 110,000 clones, with around 88% seen just once and around a tenth held by the top ten. The sequences come from peripheral blood, collected on day 0 of AZD1222 vaccination. These receptors all stem from an adult in good health.

This chain uses TRBV19 with TRBJ2-1; TRBD1 is a possible D gene (7 bases). The ends were cut back, 4 bases at V and 10 bases at J, with 17 bases in the middle. The germline V gene has CDR1 LNHDA and CDR2 SQIVND (reference sequence). The CDR3 runs 14 residues. The CDR3 DNA sequence: TGTGCCAGTAGTAACCCAGGGGGGAGGATCGAGCAGTTCTTC. Its protein is CASSNPGGRIEQFF.

Notes on this clone: The sample carries other DNA sequences with the same CDR3. CDR3 amino acids: CASSPDRAQPQHF. The DNA of the CDR3 is TGTGCCAGCTCACCGGACAGGGCCCAGCCCCAGCATTTT. J is TRBJ1-5 and V is TRBV18, with TRBD1 identical over 8 bases. Trimming at V came to 3 bases and at J to 7 bases, leaving 2 bases not matched to a gene. This CDR3 region has 13 residues. Germline assignment: CDR1 KGHSH and CDR2 LQKENI.